The entry below gives a single T cell receptor (beta chain) sequence along with its context. The time point denotes: pretreatment peripheral blood. This record belongs to a study of PD-L1 blockade in urothelial cancer. Germline V gene sequence: CDR1 SGHRS, CDR2 YFSETQ. The CDR3 sequence is 15 residues long. Trimming pared 2 bases from V and 1 base from J, leaving 9 bases between. Profiling relied on immunoSEQ multiplex PCR, and the TCRdb table lists in-frame clones only, not all of them. The table records 55,000 to 75,000 clones, 70% to 90% of them present only once. The chain combines TRBV5-1 with TRBJ2-2; unclear D gene. The clonotype comes from a man between 70 and 80 years old with urothelial cancer. The sequenced sample was PBMCs, obtained around atezolizumab (anti-PD-L1) treatment. For the CDR3, the DNA is TGCGCCAGCAGCTTCGGGTCACTGAACACCGGGGAGCTGTTTTTT. Protein: CASSFGSLNTGELFF.